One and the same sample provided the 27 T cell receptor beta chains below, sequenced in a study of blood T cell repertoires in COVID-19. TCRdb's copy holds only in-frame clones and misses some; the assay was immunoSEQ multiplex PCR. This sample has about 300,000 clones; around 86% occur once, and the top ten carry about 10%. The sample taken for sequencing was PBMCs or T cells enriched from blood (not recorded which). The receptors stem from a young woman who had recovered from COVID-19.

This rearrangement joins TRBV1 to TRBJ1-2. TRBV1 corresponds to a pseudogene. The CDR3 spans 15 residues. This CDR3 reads CTSSQEWGVYYGYTF. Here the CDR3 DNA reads TGCACCAGCAGCCAAGAGTGGGGGGTTTACTATGGCTACACCTTC.

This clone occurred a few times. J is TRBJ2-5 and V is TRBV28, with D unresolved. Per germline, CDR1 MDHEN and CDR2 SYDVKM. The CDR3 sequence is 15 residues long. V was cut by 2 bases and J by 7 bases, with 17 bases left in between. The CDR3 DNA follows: TGTGCCAGCAGTTTAGGCTCACGCAGCACGGGGACCCAGTACTTC. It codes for CASSLGSRSTGTQYF.

CDR3 protein: CASSLERQGNYYEQYF. Here the CDR3 DNA reads TGTGCCAGCAGCTTGGAACGACAGGGGAATTACTACGAGCAGTACTTC. The chain is built from TRBV5-5 and TRBJ2-7; 8 bases align to TRBD1. The V gene's germline CDR1 is SGHKS and CDR2 YYEKEE (reference sequence). The ends lost 0 bases at V and 3 bases at J; junction bases unmatched: 8. The CDR3 is made up of 16 amino acids.

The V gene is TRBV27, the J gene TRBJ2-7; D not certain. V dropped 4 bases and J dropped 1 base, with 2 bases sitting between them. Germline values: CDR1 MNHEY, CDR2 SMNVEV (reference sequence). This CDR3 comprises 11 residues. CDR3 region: CASSSSYEQYF. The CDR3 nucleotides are TGTGCCAGCAGTTCTTCCTACGAGCAGTACTTC.

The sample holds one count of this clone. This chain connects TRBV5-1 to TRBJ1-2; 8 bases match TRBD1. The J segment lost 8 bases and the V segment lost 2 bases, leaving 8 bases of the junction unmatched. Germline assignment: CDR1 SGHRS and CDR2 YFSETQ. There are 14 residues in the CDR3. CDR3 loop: CASSFGQGVNGYTF. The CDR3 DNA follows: TGCGCCAGCAGCTTTGGACAGGGAGTAAACGGCTACACCTTC.

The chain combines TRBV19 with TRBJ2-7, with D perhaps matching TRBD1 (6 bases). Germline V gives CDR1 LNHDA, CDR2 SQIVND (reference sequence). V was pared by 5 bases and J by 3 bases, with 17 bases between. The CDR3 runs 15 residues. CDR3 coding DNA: TGTGCCAGTAGTTCACGCCGGGACACCAGCTACGAGCAGTACTTC. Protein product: CASSSRRDTSYEQYF.

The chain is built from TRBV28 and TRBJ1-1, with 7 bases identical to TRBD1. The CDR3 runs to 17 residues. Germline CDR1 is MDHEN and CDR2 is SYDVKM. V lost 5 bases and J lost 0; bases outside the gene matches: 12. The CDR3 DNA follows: TGTGCCAGCAGTACTTACCGCCGACAGGGTTTGAACACTGAAGCTTTCTTT. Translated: CASSTYRRQGLNTEAFF.

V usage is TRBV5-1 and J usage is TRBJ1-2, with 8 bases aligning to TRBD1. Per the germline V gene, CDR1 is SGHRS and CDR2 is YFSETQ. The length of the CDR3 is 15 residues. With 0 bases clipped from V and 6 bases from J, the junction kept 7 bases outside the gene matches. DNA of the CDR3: TGCGCCAGCAGCTTGGTCGGACAGGGTCCAGATGGCTACACCTTC. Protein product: CASSLVGQGPDGYTF.

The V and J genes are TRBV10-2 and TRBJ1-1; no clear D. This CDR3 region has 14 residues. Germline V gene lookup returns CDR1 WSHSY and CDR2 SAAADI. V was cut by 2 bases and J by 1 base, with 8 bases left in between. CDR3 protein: CASSEPPGNTEAFF. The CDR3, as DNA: TGCGCCAGCAGTGAGCCCCCAGGGAACACTGAAGCTTTCTTT.

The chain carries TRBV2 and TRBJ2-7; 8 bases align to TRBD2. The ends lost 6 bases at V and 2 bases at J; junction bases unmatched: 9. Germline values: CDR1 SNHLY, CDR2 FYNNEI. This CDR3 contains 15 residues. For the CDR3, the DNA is TGTGCCAGCAGCGTTTACTCGCGGGGGGCCTACGAGCAGTACTTC. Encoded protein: CASSVYSRGAYEQYF.

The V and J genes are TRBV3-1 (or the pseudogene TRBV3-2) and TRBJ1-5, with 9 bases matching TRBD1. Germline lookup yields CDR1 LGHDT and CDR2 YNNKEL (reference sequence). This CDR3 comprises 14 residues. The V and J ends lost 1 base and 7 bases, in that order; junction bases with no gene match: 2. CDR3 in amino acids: CASSQGTGEQPQHF. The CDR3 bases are TGTGCCAGCAGCCAAGGGACAGGGGAACAGCCCCAGCATTTT.

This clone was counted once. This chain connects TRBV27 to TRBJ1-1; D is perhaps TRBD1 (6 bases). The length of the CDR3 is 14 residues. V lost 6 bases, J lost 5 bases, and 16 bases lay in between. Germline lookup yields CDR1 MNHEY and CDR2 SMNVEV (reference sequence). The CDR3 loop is CASRDDRRKTEAFF. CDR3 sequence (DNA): TGTGCCAGCAGGGATGACAGGAGGAAGACTGAAGCTTTCTTT.

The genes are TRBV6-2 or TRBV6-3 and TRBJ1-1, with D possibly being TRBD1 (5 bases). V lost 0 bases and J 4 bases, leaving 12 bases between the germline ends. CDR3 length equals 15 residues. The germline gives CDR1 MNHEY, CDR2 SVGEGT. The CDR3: CASSYSRGTGTEAFF. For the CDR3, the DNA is TGTGCCAGCAGTTACTCGCGGGGGACGGGCACTGAAGCTTTCTTT.

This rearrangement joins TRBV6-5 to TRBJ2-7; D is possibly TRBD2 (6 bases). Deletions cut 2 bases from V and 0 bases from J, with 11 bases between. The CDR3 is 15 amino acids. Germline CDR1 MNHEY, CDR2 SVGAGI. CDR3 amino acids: CASSYAGSLSYEQYF. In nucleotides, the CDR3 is TGTGCCAGCAGTTACGCGGGGTCCCTCTCCTACGAGCAGTACTTC.

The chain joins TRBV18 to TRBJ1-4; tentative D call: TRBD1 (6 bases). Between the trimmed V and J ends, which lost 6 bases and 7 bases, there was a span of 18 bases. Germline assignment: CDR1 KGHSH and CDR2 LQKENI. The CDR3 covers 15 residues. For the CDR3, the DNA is TGTGCCAGCTCCAACCGGGGGGGGCAGAGTGAAAAACTGTTTTTT. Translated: CASSNRGGQSEKLFF.

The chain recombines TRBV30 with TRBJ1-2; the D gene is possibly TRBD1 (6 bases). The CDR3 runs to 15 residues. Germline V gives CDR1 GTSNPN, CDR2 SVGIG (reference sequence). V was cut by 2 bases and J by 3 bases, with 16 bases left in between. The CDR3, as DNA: TGTGCCTGGAGTCCTTCATGGGGGCAGGACTATGGCTACACCTTC. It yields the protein CAWSPSWGQDYGYTF.

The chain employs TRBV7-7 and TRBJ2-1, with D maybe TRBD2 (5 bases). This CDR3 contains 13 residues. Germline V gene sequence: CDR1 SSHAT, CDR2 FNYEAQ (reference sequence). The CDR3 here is CASAITAGNEQFF. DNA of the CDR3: TGTGCTAGCGCCATCACTGCCGGGAATGAGCAGTTCTTC.

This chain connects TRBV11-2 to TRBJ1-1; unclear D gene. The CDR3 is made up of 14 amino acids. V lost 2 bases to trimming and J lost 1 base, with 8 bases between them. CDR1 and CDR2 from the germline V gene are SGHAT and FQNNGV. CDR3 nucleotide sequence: TGTGCCAGCAGCTTAACTCGGGGGAACACTGAAGCTTTCTTT. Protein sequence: CASSLTRGNTEAFF.

The CDR3 sequence: CASTSGRLYEQYF. In DNA form, the CDR3 reads TGTGCCAGCACTAGCGGGAGACTCTACGAGCAGTACTTC. V usage is TRBV6-5 and J usage is TRBJ2-7; 10 bases align to TRBD2. The ends lost 7 bases at V and 3 bases at J; junction bases unmatched: 3. This CDR3 region has 13 residues. CDR1 is MNHEY and CDR2 is SVGAGI in the germline V gene.

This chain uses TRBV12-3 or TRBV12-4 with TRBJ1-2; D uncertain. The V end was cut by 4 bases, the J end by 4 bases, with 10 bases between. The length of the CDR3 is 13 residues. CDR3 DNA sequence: TGTGCCAGCAGTTCAGGCCTATTCTATGGCTACACCTTC. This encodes CASSSGLFYGYTF.

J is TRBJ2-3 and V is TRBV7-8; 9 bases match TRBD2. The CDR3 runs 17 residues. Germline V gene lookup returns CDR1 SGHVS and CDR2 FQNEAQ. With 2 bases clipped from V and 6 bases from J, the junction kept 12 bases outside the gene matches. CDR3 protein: CASSLPSTGGGEDTQYF. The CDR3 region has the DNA TGTGCCAGCAGCTTACCGTCTACTGGCGGGGGGGAGGATACGCAGTATTTT. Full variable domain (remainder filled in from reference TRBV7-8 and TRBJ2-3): GAGVSQSPRYKVAKRGQDVALRCDPISGHVSLFWYQQALGQGPEFLTYFQNEAQLDKSGLPSDRFFAERPEGSVSTLKIQRTQQEDSAVYLCASSLPSTGGGEDTQYFGPGTRLTVL.

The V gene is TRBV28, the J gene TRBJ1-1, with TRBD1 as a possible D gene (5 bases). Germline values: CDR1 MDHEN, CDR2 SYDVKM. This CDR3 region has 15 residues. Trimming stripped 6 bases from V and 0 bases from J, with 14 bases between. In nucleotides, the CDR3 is TGTGCCAGCAGCGCAGGGAAGGGTTTGAACACTGAAGCTTTCTTT. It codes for CASSAGKGLNTEAFF. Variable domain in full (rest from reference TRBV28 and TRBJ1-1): DVKVTQSSRYLVKRTGEKVFLECVQDMDHENMFWYRQDPGLGLRLIYFSYDVKMKEKGDIPEGYSVSREKKERFSLILESASTNQTSMYLCASSAGKGLNTEAFFGQGTRLTVV.

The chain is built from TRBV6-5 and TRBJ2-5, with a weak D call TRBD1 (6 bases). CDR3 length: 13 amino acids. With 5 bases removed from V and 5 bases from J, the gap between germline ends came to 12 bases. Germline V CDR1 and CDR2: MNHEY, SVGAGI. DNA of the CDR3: TGTGCCAGCAGTCCAGGGGCCCGGGAGACCCAGTACTTC. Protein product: CASSPGARETQYF.

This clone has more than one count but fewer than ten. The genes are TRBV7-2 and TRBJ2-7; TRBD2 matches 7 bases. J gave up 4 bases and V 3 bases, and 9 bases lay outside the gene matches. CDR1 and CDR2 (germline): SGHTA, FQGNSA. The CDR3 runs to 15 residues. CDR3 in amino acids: CASSFGGSYLYEQYF. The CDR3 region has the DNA TGTGCCAGCAGCTTCGGCGGGAGTTACTTGTACGAGCAGTACTTC. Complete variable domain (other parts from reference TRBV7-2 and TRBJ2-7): GAGVSQSPSNKVTEKGKDVELRCDPISGHTALYWYRQSLGQGLEFLIYFQGNSAPDKSGLPSDRFSAERTGGSVSTLTIQRTQQEDSAVYLCASSFGGSYLYEQYFGPGTRLTVT.

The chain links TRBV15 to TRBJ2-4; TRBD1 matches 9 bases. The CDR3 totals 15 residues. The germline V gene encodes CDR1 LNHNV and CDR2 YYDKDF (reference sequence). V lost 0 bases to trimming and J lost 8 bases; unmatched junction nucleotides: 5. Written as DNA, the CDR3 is TGTGCCACCAGCAGAGATCTGGGACAGGGCCACATTCAGTACTTC. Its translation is CATSRDLGQGHIQYF.

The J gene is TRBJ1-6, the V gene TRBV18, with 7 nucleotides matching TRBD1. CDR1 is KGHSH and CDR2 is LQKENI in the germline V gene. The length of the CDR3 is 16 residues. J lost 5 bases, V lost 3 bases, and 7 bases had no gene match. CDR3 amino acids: CASSPYRDRHNSPLHF. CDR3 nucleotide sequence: TGTGCCAGCTCACCCTACCGGGACAGACATAATTCACCCCTCCACTTT. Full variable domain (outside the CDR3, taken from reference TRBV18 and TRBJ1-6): NAGVMQNPRHLVRRRGQEARLRCSPMKGHSHVYWYRQLPEEGLKFMVYLQKENIIDESGMPKERFSAEFPKEGPSILRIQQVVRGDSAAYFCASSPYRDRHNSPLHFGNGTRLTVT.

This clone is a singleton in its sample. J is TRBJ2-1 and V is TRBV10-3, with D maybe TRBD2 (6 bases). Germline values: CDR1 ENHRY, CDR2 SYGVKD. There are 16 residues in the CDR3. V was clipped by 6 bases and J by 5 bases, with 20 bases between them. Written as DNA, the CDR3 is TGTGCCATCAGGGGGGACCGGGACTCTCTTAACAATGAGCAGTTCTTC. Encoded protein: CAIRGDRDSLNNEQFF.